This record looks at one TCR beta chain sequence and its context. The PCR contained 60 Vbeta and 13 Jbeta primers. Assay used: immunoSEQ multiplex PCR; TCRdb lists only in-frame clones, some missing. The table shows 54,000 or so clones, with approximately 52% occurring only once. The data stem from a study of cytomegalovirus exposure and HLA in healthy donors. Sampled while nominally healthy, donors likely had unrecorded immune exposures. The CDR3 contains 12 residues. Germline V gene lookup returns CDR1 MNHNS and CDR2 SASEGT. Trimming took 4 bases from V and 6 from J, leaving 10 bases between them. What was sequenced was PBMCs. This chain connects TRBV6-1 to TRBJ2-7, with D possibly being TRBD2 (5 bases). The TCR comes from a human donor in good health. DNA for the CDR3: TGTGCCAGCAGTGCGATCCGGGGCGAGCAGTACTTC. It yields the protein CASSAIRGEQYF.